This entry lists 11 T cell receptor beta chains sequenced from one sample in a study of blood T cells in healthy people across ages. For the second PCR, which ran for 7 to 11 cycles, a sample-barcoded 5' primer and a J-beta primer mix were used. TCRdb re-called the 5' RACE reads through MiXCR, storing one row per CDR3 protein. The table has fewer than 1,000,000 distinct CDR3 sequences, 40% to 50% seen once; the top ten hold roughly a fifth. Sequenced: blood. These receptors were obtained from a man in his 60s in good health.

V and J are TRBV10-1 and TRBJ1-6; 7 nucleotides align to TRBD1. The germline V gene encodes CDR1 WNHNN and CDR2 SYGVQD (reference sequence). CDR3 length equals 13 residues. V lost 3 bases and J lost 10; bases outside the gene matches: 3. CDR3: CASSEQGNSPLHF. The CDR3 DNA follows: TGCGCCAGCAGTGAACAGGGGAACTCACCCCTCCACTTT.

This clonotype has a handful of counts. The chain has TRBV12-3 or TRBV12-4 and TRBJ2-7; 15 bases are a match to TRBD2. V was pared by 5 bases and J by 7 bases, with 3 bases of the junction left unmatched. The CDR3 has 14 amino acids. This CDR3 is CASSIGTSGGEQYF. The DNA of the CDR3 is TGTGCCAGCAGTATTGGGACTAGCGGGGGGGAGCAGTACTTC.

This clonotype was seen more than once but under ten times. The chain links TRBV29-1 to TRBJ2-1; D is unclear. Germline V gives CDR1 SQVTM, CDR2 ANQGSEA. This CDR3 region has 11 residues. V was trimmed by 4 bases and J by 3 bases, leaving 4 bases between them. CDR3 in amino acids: CSVVNYNEQFF. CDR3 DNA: TGCAGCGTTGTAAACTACAATGAGCAGTTCTTC.

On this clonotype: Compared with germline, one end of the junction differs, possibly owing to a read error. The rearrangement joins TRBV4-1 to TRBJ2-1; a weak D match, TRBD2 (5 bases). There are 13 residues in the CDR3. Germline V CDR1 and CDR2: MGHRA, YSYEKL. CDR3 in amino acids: CSSSQGLFNEQFF. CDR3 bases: TGCTCCAGCAGCCAAGGACTTTTCAATGAGCAGTTCTTC.

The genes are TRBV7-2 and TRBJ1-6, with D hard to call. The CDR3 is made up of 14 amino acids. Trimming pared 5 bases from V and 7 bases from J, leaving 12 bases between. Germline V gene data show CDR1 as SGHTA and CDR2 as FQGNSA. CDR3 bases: TGTGCCAGCAGCATTAGGGCCCTGAATTCACCCCTCCACTTT. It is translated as CASSIRALNSPLHF.

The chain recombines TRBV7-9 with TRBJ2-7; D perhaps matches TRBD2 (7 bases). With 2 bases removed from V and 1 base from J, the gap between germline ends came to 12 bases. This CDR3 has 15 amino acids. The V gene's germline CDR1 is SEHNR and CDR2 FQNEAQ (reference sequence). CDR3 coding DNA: TGTGCCAGCAGCTTAAGCGGGACACAATCCTACGAGCAGTACTTC. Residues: CASSLSGTQSYEQYF.

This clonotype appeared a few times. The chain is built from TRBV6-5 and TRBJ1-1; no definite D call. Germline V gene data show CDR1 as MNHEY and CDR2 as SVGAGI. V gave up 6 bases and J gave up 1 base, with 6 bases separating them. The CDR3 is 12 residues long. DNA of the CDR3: TGTGCCAGCAGGGGTGAGAACACTGAAGCTTTCTTT. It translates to CASRGENTEAFF.

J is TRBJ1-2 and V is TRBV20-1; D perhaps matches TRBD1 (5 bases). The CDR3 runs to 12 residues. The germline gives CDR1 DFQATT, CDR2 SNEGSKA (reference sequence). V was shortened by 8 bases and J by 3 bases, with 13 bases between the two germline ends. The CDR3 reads CSLTGEDYGYTF. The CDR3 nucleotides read TGCAGTCTTACGGGGGAGGACTATGGCTACACCTTC.

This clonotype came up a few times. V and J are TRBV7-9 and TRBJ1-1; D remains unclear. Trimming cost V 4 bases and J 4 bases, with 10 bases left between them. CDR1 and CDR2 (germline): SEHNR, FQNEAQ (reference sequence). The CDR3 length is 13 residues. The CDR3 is CASSYLAGTEAFF. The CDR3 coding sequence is TGTGCCAGCAGCTACCTCGCCGGCACTGAAGCTTTCTTT.

In nucleotides, the CDR3 is TGTGCCAGCAGTTTGGAGTGGGCAACGACTAACTATGGCTACACCTTC. Translation: CASSLEWATTNYGYTF. The chain has TRBV28 and TRBJ1-2; D gene ambiguous. Trimming took off 3 bases at V and 0 bases at J, with 14 bases between the two ends. The CDR3 is made up of 16 amino acids. From germline, CDR1 is MDHEN and CDR2 SYDVKM.

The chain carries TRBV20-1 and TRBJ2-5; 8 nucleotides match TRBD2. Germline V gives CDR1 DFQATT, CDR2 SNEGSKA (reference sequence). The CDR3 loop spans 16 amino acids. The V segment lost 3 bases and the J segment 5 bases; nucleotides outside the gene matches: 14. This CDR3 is CSARPQASGGIETQYF. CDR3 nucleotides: TGCAGTGCTAGGCCTCAAGCGAGCGGGGGAATTGAGACCCAGTACTTC.